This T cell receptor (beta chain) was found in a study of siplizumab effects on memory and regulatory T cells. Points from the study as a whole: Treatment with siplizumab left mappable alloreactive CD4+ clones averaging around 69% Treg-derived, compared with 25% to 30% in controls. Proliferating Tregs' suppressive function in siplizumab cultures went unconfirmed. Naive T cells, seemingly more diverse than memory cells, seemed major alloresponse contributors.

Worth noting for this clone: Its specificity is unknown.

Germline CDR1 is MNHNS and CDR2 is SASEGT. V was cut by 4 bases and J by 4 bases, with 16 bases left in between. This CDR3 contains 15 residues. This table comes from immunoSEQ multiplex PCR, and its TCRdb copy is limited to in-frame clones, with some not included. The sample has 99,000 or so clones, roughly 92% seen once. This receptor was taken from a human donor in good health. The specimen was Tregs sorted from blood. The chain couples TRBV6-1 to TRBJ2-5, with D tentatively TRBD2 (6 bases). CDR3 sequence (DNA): TGTGCCAGCAGTGCTCTTTGGGGGGTCGGAGAGACCCAGTACTTC. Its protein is CASSALWGVGETQYF.